These 25 T cell receptor beta chains were sequenced from one sample in a study of blood T cell repertoires in COVID-19. Using immunoSEQ multiplex PCR, the repertoire was profiled, and TCRdb retains in-frame clones only, with some absent. The data hold roughly 700,000 clones, with more than 80% observed a single time. The sequencing sample was made of peripheral blood. The receptors shown here come from a woman aged 18-35 years with acute or convalescent COVID-19.

This chain joins TRBV30 and TRBJ1-2, with unresolved D. Between the trimmed V and J ends, which lost 5 bases and 4 bases, there was a span of 17 bases. The CDR3 covers 14 residues. Germline V gene data show CDR1 as GTSNPN and CDR2 as SVGIG (reference sequence). The CDR3 here is CAWLMGRRGYGYTF. The CDR3 bases are TGTGCCTGGTTAATGGGTCGCCGGGGCTATGGCTACACCTTC.

The V gene is TRBV29-1, the J gene TRBJ2-7; 8 positions agree with TRBD1. CDR3 size: 14 residues. Per germline, CDR1 SQVTM and CDR2 ANQGSEA. Trimming at V came to 3 bases and at J to 6 bases, leaving 10 bases not matched to a gene. The CDR3 DNA reads as TGCAGCGTTGACTTCGGGCAGGGGGCTTTCGAGCAGTACTTC. Translated, it gives CSVDFGQGAFEQYF.

The rearrangement uses TRBV24-1 and TRBJ2-7, with 9 bases that match TRBD1. The CDR3 runs 13 residues. The V and J ends lost 6 bases and 7 bases, in that order; junction bases with no gene match: 6. Germline CDR1 is KGHDR and CDR2 is SFDVKD. CDR3 region: CATSLGQGIEQYF. The DNA of the CDR3 is TGTGCCACCAGTCTTGGACAGGGGATTGAGCAGTACTTC.

The V call is TRBV2, the J call TRBJ1-5; D is ambiguous. V lost 7 bases and J lost 1, with 11 bases in between. The CDR3 covers 14 residues. Germline lookup yields CDR1 SNHLY and CDR2 FYNNEI. DNA for the CDR3: TGTGCCAGCACGCGGGTAAGCAGCAATCAGCCCCAGCATTTT. Protein: CASTRVSSNQPQHF.

This chain connects TRBV6-1 to TRBJ1-1; tentative D call: TRBD1 (5 bases). V was cut by 3 bases and J by 2 bases, with 22 bases left in between. Germline lookup yields CDR1 MNHNS and CDR2 SASEGT. CDR3 length equals 18 residues. Here the CDR3 reads CASSDGGGVVKSNTEAFF. The DNA of the CDR3 is TGTGCCAGCAGTGACGGGGGAGGGGTGGTAAAATCCAACACTGAAGCTTTCTTT.

CDR3 in amino acids: CASTFNSPLHF. DNA for the CDR3: TGTGCCAGCACCTTTAATTCACCCCTCCACTTT. V gene TRBV28 combines with J gene TRBJ1-6; D gene uncertain. Germline lookup yields CDR1 MDHEN and CDR2 SYDVKM. This CDR3 region has 11 residues. Trimming cost V 7 bases and J 6 bases, with 4 bases left between them.

This rearrangement joins TRBV7-2 to TRBJ1-2, with unresolved D. V was shortened by 5 bases and J by 4 bases, with 20 bases between the two germline ends. This CDR3 region has 16 residues. Per germline, CDR1 SGHTA and CDR2 FQGNSA. The CDR3 nucleotides read TGTGCCAGCAGCGACCCCTCCCCGCGGGGTGGCTATGGCTACACCTTC. As protein: CASSDPSPRGGYGYTF.

This clone was seen a handful of times. Other nucleotide sequences from this sample produce the same CDR3. The rearrangement uses TRBV5-6 and TRBJ1-1; D call uncertain. Trimming took off 1 base at V and 4 bases at J, with 5 bases between the two ends. The germline V gene encodes CDR1 SGHDT and CDR2 YYEEEE. This CDR3 contains 12 residues. CDR3 region: CASSLRGTEAFF. CDR3 nucleotide sequence: TGTGCCAGCAGCTTGCGGGGCACTGAAGCTTTCTTT.

This clone was observed a few times. The V gene is TRBV11-3, the J gene TRBJ1-6, with D perhaps matching TRBD1 (5 bases). Germline V gene lookup returns CDR1 SGHNT and CDR2 YENEEA. Trimming cost V 8 bases and J 4 bases, with 12 bases left between them. This CDR3 region has 14 residues. The CDR3 DNA reads as TGTGCCAGCGAAAAAAGGGGTTATAATTCACCCCTCCACTTT. This encodes CASEKRGYNSPLHF.

The V call is TRBV11-2, the J call TRBJ2-7, with TRBD2 matching over 15 bases. Germline assignment: CDR1 SGHAT and CDR2 FQNNGV. The trim removed 4 bases at V and 3 bases at J, leaving 4 bases unmatched. This CDR3 comprises 16 residues. The CDR3 DNA reads TGTGCCAGCAGCTCCCGGACTAGCGGGGGGGACTACGAGCAGTACTTC. It specifies CASSSRTSGGDYEQYF. Variable domain in full (rest from reference TRBV11-2 and TRBJ2-7): EAGVAQSPRYKIIEKRQSVAFWCNPISGHATLYWYQQILGQGPKLLIQFQNNGVVDDSQLPKDRFSAERLKGVDSTLKIQPAKLEDSAVYLCASSSRTSGGDYEQYFGPGTRLTVT.

The rearrangement links TRBV7-9 to TRBJ1-5, with D maybe TRBD1 (5 bases). Germline assignment: CDR1 SEHNR and CDR2 FQNEAQ (reference sequence). CDR3 length: 16 residues. Deletions cut 5 bases from V and 7 bases from J, with 21 bases between. The CDR3 spells CASSGTGTGDRQPQHF. CDR3 DNA sequence: TGTGCCAGCAGCGGGACCGGGACTGGGGATAGACAGCCCCAGCATTTT.

V usage is TRBV11-1 and J usage is TRBJ2-7; 10 positions match TRBD1. V shed 9 bases, J shed 6 bases, and the junction held 8 bases outside the gene matches. CDR3 length: 13 residues. Germline-derived CDR1 and CDR2 are SGHAT and FQDESV (reference sequence). The CDR3 region has the DNA TGTGCCAGTAGCCAGGACAGGGGGACCGAGCAGTACTTC. The encoded protein is CASSQDRGTEQYF.

The chain employs TRBV4-2 and TRBJ1-2; 12 bases align to TRBD1. The CDR3 is 18 residues long. Germline V lookup: CDR1 LGHNA, CDR2 YNFKEQ. Unmatched junction bases numbered 12, after V lost 0 bases and J lost 7 bases. CDR3 bases: TGTGCCAGCAGCCAAGACAGTCGGGACAGGGGGCGCGTTGGTGGCTACACCTTC. It codes for CASSQDSRDRGRVGGYTF.

J is TRBJ2-7 and V is TRBV27; the match to TRBD2 covers 9 bases. The germline CDR1 and CDR2 sequences are MNHEY and SMNVEV (reference sequence). This CDR3 comprises 16 residues. The ends lost 2 bases at V and 5 bases at J; junction bases unmatched: 10. As DNA, the CDR3 is TGTGCCAGCAGTTTAGGTGGCGGGACTAGCTCGCACGAGCAGTACTTC. Translating gives CASSLGGGTSSHEQYF.

The chain recombines TRBV7-2 with TRBJ1-5; D ambiguous. This CDR3 spans 16 amino acids. Trimming removed 1 base at V and 3 bases at J, with 13 bases between. Germline CDR1 and CDR2: SGHTA and FQGNSA. CDR3 in amino acids: CASSLEAPANNQPQHF. The CDR3 DNA is TGTGCCAGCAGCTTAGAGGCTCCAGCGAACAATCAGCCCCAGCATTTT.

A remark on this clone: Other DNA sequences in this specimen translate into the identical CDR3. The rearrangement joins TRBV6-5 to TRBJ1-2; D gene uncertain. The CDR3 covers 14 residues. The V end was cut by 3 bases, the J end by 0 bases, with 8 bases between. Germline V gives CDR1 MNHEY, CDR2 SVGAGI. The chain's CDR3 is CASSYGRTNYGYTF. The CDR3 DNA reads as TGTGCCAGCAGTTATGGCAGAACTAACTATGGCTACACCTTC.

DNA of the CDR3: TGTGCCAGCAGCCTAGGTGGGACAGGGGCCGGGGAGCTGTTTTTT. It is translated as CASSLGGTGAGELFF. The genes are TRBV7-2 and TRBJ2-2; 10 nucleotides line up with TRBD1. The V and J ends lost 5 bases and 6 bases, in that order; junction bases with no gene match: 6. Germline V gene sequence: CDR1 SGHTA, CDR2 FQGNSA. This CDR3 region has 15 residues. Full variable domain (remainder filled in from reference TRBV7-2 and TRBJ2-2): GAGVSQSPSNKVTEKGKDVELRCDPISGHTALYWYRQSLGQGLEFLIYFQGNSAPDKSGLPSDRFSAERTGGSVSTLTIQRTQQEDSAVYLCASSLGGTGAGELFFGEGSRLTVL.

The V and J genes are TRBV6-5 and TRBJ2-7; the D gene is possibly TRBD1 (5 bases). This CDR3 has 13 amino acids. The germline CDR1 and CDR2 sequences are MNHEY and SVGAGI. V lost 6 bases and J lost 0, with 9 bases in between. The CDR3 protein is CASSTGSSYEQYF. CDR3 nucleotide sequence: TGTGCCAGCAGCACAGGATCCTCCTACGAGCAGTACTTC.

The chain employs TRBV4-1 and TRBJ1-1; no definite D call. CDR3 length: 12 residues. CDR1 and CDR2 from the germline V gene are MGHRA and YSYEKL. The V and J ends lost 1 base and 7 bases respectively, with 7 bases between them. CDR3 loop: CASSQGLLEAFF. The CDR3, as DNA: TGCGCCAGCAGCCAAGGACTGCTTGAAGCTTTCTTT.

The chain joins TRBV6-2 or TRBV6-3 to TRBJ2-3; the match to TRBD1 covers 8 bases. Germline CDR1 is MNHEY and CDR2 is SVGEGT. The CDR3 is made up of 15 amino acids. V gave up 6 bases and J gave up 5 bases; unmatched junction bases: 10. CDR3 protein: CASSSPDRAGDTQYF. CDR3 DNA: TGTGCCAGCAGCTCCCCGGACAGGGCGGGAGATACGCAGTATTTT.

The chain joins TRBV19 to TRBJ2-1, with no clear D. V lost 3 bases and J 5 bases, leaving 23 bases between the germline ends. Germline V lookup: CDR1 LNHDA, CDR2 SQIVND (reference sequence). The CDR3 sequence is 18 residues long. CDR3 loop: CASSIPPPEVSTNNEQFF. Here the CDR3 DNA reads TGTGCCAGTAGTATTCCCCCCCCCGAGGTTAGCACAAACAATGAGCAGTTCTTC.

This clone came up once. V gene TRBV19 combines with J gene TRBJ1-1; D might be TRBD1 (6 bases). Germline CDR1 is LNHDA and CDR2 is SQIVND (reference sequence). The CDR3 has 17 amino acids. V was pared by 6 bases and J by 4 bases, with 24 bases between. The CDR3 bases are TGTGCCAGTAGCACAGACAGGACATGGGATGACGGCACTGAAGCTTTCTTT. Protein sequence: CASSTDRTWDDGTEAFF.

The chain has TRBV7-2 and TRBJ2-3, with a tentative D call TRBD2 (5 bases). Trimming left V 5 bases short and J 4 bases short, with 19 bases between. CDR3 length equals 16 residues. Looked up from germline, CDR1 is SGHTA and CDR2 is FQGNSA. DNA of the CDR3: TGTGCCAGCAGCACCCTGCGTCCCGCGGGTCCAGATACGCAGTATTTT. This translates into CASSTLRPAGPDTQYF.

The rearrangement uses TRBV12-3 or TRBV12-4 and TRBJ1-2; D is undetermined. CDR3 length: 12 amino acids. V was trimmed by 4 bases and J by 4 bases, leaving 7 bases between them. The CDR3 region has the DNA TGTGCCAGCAGTTCGACGGGCTATGGCTACACCTTC. Protein product: CASSSTGYGYTF.

The chain has TRBV5-4 and TRBJ1-2; maybe TRBD1 (6 bases). V gave up 4 bases and J gave up 8 bases, with 24 bases separating them. The CDR3 is 16 amino acids. Germline loops: CDR1 SGHNT, CDR2 YYREEE (reference sequence). The CDR3 bases are TGTGCCAGCAGCCCGCCCCCGACAGGACACAAAAGGGGCTACACCTTC. It translates to CASSPPPTGHKRGYTF.